What follows are 24 T cell receptor beta chains derived from one specimen sequenced in a study of molecular identifiers for immune sequencing clone quantification. One entry per CDR3 protein results from TCRdb running MiXCR on the PCR reads. The sample lists 550,000 to 750,000 distinct CDR3 sequences, just under 20% seen once, with approximately 0.9% in the top ten. Sequencing was carried out using naive CD8+ T cells from blood, with Jurkat cell RNA spiked in. Subset indicated: FACS-sorted CD8+CD4-CCR7+CD45RA+ naive T cells. These receptors all stem from a human donor in good health. Some libraries in this study had Jurkat cell RNA spiked in.

This clonotype was detected ten times or more. This chain links TRBV29-1 with TRBJ2-2, with D perhaps being TRBD1 or TRBD2 (5 bases each). This CDR3 comprises 13 residues. CDR1 is SQVTM and CDR2 is ANQGSEA in the germline V gene. V was trimmed by 0 bases and J by 5 bases, leaving 7 bases between them. The CDR3 DNA reads as TGCAGCGTTGAAGACAGGGAGACCGGGGAGCTGTTTTTT. Translation: CSVEDRETGELFF.

This clonotype was counted at least ten times. This chain connects TRBV20-1 to TRBJ2-3, with 11 bases matching TRBD1. This CDR3 comprises 14 residues. Germline CDR1 is DFQATT and CDR2 is SNEGSKA (reference sequence). The CDR3 nucleotides read TGCAGGCTGGGGGGGACAGGGGGTCCAGATACGCAGTATTTT. It yields the protein CRLGGTGGPDTQYF.

About this clonotype itself: A much larger clone sits a single nucleotide away, making a read error possible. This sequence joins TRBV14 and TRBJ1-2; no clear D. The CDR3 length is 12 residues. CDR1 is SGHDN, CDR2 FVKESK, per germline. CDR3 amino acids: CAGSQASYGYTF. The CDR3 DNA sequence: TGTGCCGGCAGCCAAGCGAGTTATGGCTACACCTTC.

With regard to this clonotype: A read error is possible here, since a much larger clone lies one base away. The V gene is TRBV30, the J gene TRBJ1-5; D gene unclear. CDR3 size: 14 residues. Germline loops: CDR1 GTSNPN, CDR2 SVGIG (reference sequence). The CDR3 loop reads CAWSVGLGNQLQHF. CDR3 DNA: TGTGCCTGGAGTGTGGGCCTTGGCAATCAGCTCCAGCATTTT. Looking up the rest from reference TRBV30 and TRBJ1-5 gives the full variable domain: SQTIHQWPATLVQPVGSPLSLECTVEGTSNPNLYWYRQAAGRGLQLLFYSVGIGQISSEVPQNLSASRPQDRQFILSSKKLLLSDSGFYLCAWSVGLGNQLQHFGDGTRLSIL.

This clonotype was counted a few times. The chain employs TRBV13 and TRBJ2-5; weak D call: TRBD1 (5 bases). The CDR3 is 15 residues long. From germline, CDR1 is PRHDT and CDR2 FYEKMQ (reference sequence). Trimming took 5 bases from V and 5 from J, leaving 18 bases between them. This CDR3 reads CASSPFDRPRETQYF. CDR3 DNA: TGTGCCAGCAGCCCCTTCGACAGACCCCGGGAGACCCAGTACTTC.

This clonotype has at least ten counts. The rearrangement joins TRBV6-2 or TRBV6-3 to TRBJ1-2; maybe TRBD1 (6 bases). The V gene's germline CDR1 is MNHEY and CDR2 SVGEGT. V was cut by 4 bases and J by 5 bases, with 17 bases left in between. The CDR3 extends over 15 amino acids. The CDR3 DNA is TGTGCCAGCAGTTCCGAATTGACAGGAGTGTATGGCTACACCTTC. Translating it yields CASSSELTGVYGYTF.

This clonotype has more than one count but fewer than ten. Just one base apart from a much larger clone, this may be a read error. This chain links TRBV7-2 with TRBJ2-3; possibly TRBD1 or TRBD2 for D (5 bases each). CDR3 size: 15 residues. Germline values: CDR1 SGHTA, CDR2 FQGNSA. V lost 8 bases, J lost 5 bases, and 20 bases lay in between. For the CDR3, the DNA is TGTGCCAGCGGCTCCCCCGGTTGGGGGTTAGATACGCAGTATTTT. Its protein is CASGSPGWGLDTQYF.

This clonotype was observed a handful of times. The genes are TRBV7-9 and TRBJ1-1; no reliable D call. Germline-derived CDR1 and CDR2 are SEHNR and FQNEAQ (reference sequence). With 5 bases removed from V and 5 bases from J, the gap between germline ends came to 12 bases. The CDR3 is 13 residues long. The CDR3 spells CASSPRWETEAFF. As DNA, the CDR3 is TGTGCCAGCAGCCCCCGGTGGGAAACTGAAGCTTTCTTT.

This clonotype has only a few counts. This sequence joins TRBV4-3 and TRBJ2-7; 9 bases line up with TRBD1. The germline V gene has CDR1 LGHNA and CDR2 YSLEER. The CDR3 runs 17 residues. The V segment lost 0 bases and the J segment 3 bases; nucleotides outside the gene matches: 9. The CDR3 DNA sequence: TGCGCCAGCAGCCAAGATCGCGCCACAGGGGGCAACTACGAGCAGTACTTC. Amino acid sequence: CASSQDRATGGNYEQYF.

Concerning this clonotype itself: One end of the junction varies from germline; a read error may be responsible. This chain uses TRBV9 with TRBJ2-1; D unresolved. CDR1 and CDR2 from the germline V gene are SGDLS and YYNGEE. The CDR3 runs to 13 residues. The CDR3 is CACSATRGNEQFF. For the CDR3, the DNA is TGTGCCTGCAGCGCCACACGAGGCAATGAGCAGTTCTTC.

This clonotype was observed at least ten times. The V gene is TRBV19, the J gene TRBJ2-4; 12 positions agree with TRBD2. The germline V gene encodes CDR1 LNHDA and CDR2 SQIVND (reference sequence). CDR3 length equals 17 residues. The J segment lost 1 base and the V segment lost 6 bases, leaving 7 bases of the junction unmatched. As DNA, the CDR3 is TGTGCCAGTAGCCTAGCGGGGGGGCCTCGGGCCAAAAACATTCAGTACTTC. This gives the protein CASSLAGGPRAKNIQYF. Using reference TRBV19 and TRBJ2-4 for the parts outside the CDR3, the full variable domain is DGGITQSPKYLFRKEGQNVTLSCEQNLNHDAMYWYRQDPGQGLRLIYYSQIVNDFQKGDIAEGYSVSREKKESFPLTVTSAQKNPTAFYLCASSLAGGPRAKNIQYFGAGTRLSVL.

This clonotype was counted a few times. The V gene is TRBV5-6, the J gene TRBJ2-2, with 8 bases fitting TRBD2. The CDR3 consists of 16 residues. The V gene end was trimmed by 7 bases and the J gene end by 1 base; junction bases not matched to a gene: 9. Germline V gives CDR1 SGHDT, CDR2 YYEEEE. The CDR3 protein is CASRSSAGVNTGELFF. For the CDR3, the DNA is TGTGCCAGCCGATCCTCAGCGGGGGTGAACACCGGGGAGCTGTTTTTT.

At least ten counts were recorded for this clonotype. The chain uses TRBV9 and TRBJ2-7; tentative D call: TRBD1 (6 bases). V was cut by 3 bases and J by 2 bases, with 12 bases left in between. The germline V gene has CDR1 SGDLS and CDR2 YYNGEE. CDR3 length: 14 amino acids. This CDR3 reads CASSGTGQAYEQYF. In DNA form, the CDR3 reads TGTGCCAGCAGCGGGACGGGACAAGCCTACGAGCAGTACTTC.

The V call is TRBV24-1, the J call TRBJ2-1; unclear D gene. Per the germline V gene, CDR1 is KGHDR and CDR2 is SFDVKD. Trimming took 3 bases from V and 9 from J, leaving 5 bases between them. The CDR3 spans 11 residues. The CDR3 DNA reads as TGTGCCACCAGTGATGTCGGTGAGCAGTTCTTC. Its translation is CATSDVGEQFF.

As concerns this clonotype: This may come from a read error, since a much larger clone is one base off. The CDR3 loop is CACGLASSYEQYF. The CDR3 DNA reads as TGTGCCTGCGGACTAGCATCCTCCTACGAGCAGTACTTC. The J gene is TRBJ2-7, the V gene TRBV5-6; TRBD2 matches 8 bases. This CDR3 spans 13 amino acids. V shed 10 bases, J shed 0 bases, and the junction held 6 bases outside the gene matches. The germline gives CDR1 SGHDT, CDR2 YYEEEE.

V is TRBV6-5 and J is TRBJ2-2; 8 bases map to TRBD2. This CDR3 has 15 amino acids. Germline V gene lookup returns CDR1 MNHEY and CDR2 SVGAGI. V gave up 2 bases and J gave up 6 bases; unmatched junction bases: 5. The CDR3 is CASSYAGGLAGELFF. The CDR3 coding sequence is TGTGCCAGCAGTTACGCGGGGGGCTTGGCCGGGGAGCTGTTTTTT.

The table lists this clonotype with a few counts. This chain uses TRBV4-3 with TRBJ2-7, with D perhaps assigned TRBD1 or TRBD2 (5 bases each). Germline V gives CDR1 LGHNA, CDR2 YSLEER. This CDR3 has 18 amino acids. Trimming shortened V by 2 bases and J by 2 bases, and 22 bases separated the two germline ends. CDR3: CASSQLSSLGTTTYEQYF. The DNA of the CDR3 is TGCGCCAGCAGCCAACTAAGTAGTCTCGGGACGACGACCTACGAGCAGTACTTC.

The V gene is TRBV12-3 or TRBV12-4, the J gene TRBJ2-7; TRBD1 agrees at 9 bases. V lost 6 bases and J lost 3; bases outside the gene matches: 6. The CDR3 covers 14 residues. Here the CDR3 DNA reads TGTGCCAGCAGCAGACAGGGGGTACACTACGAGCAGTACTTC. Its translation: CASSRQGVHYEQYF.

Remarks on this clonotype: This sequence may be a read error, since a much larger clone differs from it by one base. The chain combines TRBV20-1 with TRBJ2-7, with 8 bases identical to TRBD1. Germline CDR1 reads DFQATT; CDR2 reads SNEGSKA (reference sequence). The CDR3 has 15 amino acids. The junction had 12 bases not matched to a gene; V was cut back by 6 bases and J by 2 bases. The CDR3 sequence is CSAHFLDRVPYEQYF. The DNA of the CDR3 is TGCAGTGCCCATTTCCTGGACAGGGTCCCCTACGAGCAGTACTTC.

This clonotype was counted at least ten times. V usage is TRBV6-2 or TRBV6-3 and J usage is TRBJ2-3; 8 bases align to TRBD2. The germline V gene has CDR1 MNHEY and CDR2 SVGEGT. This CDR3 spans 14 amino acids. The junction had 4 bases not matched to a gene; V was cut back by 4 bases and J by 4 bases. CDR3 bases: TGTGCCAGCAGTTTCCAGCGGGAGTCAGATACGCAGTATTTT. It codes for CASSFQRESDTQYF.

The sample holds many counts of this clonotype. This chain joins TRBV6-1 and TRBJ1-5; TRBD1 might be the D (6 bases). Germline V CDR1 and CDR2: MNHNS, SASEGT. The CDR3 has 17 residues. V was shortened by 5 bases and J by 0 bases, with 17 bases between the two germline ends. Here the CDR3 reads CASSFPDRGNSNQPQHF. CDR3 DNA sequence: TGTGCCAGCAGTTTCCCGGACAGAGGGAATAGCAATCAGCCCCAGCATTTT.

This clonotype appeared many times. This chain joins TRBV30 and TRBJ2-1; D is uncertain. Germline V CDR1 and CDR2: GTSNPN, SVGIG (reference sequence). Deletions cut 0 bases from V and 5 bases from J, with 8 bases between. This CDR3 is built from 13 residues. CDR3 sequence: CAWSVSYDNEQFF. CDR3 bases: TGTGCCTGGAGTGTAAGCTACGACAATGAGCAGTTCTTC.

This clonotype was recorded a few times. Given a much more abundant clone one base away, this may be a read error. The rearrangement joins TRBV7-6 to TRBJ2-6, with a tentative D call TRBD1 (5 bases). Trimming shortened V by 7 bases and J by 2 bases, and 21 bases separated the two germline ends. The CDR3 loop spans 18 amino acids. CDR1 and CDR2 (germline): SGHVS, FNYEAQ. Written as DNA, the CDR3 is TGTGCCAGCACACAGTCGACAGCTACGCTCACTGGGGCCAACGTCCTGACTTTC. Translating gives CASTQSTATLTGANVLTF. Supplemented by reference TRBV7-6 and TRBJ2-6, the full variable domain reads GAGVSQSPRYKVTKRGQDVALRCDPISGHVSLYWYRQALGQGPEFLTYFNYEAQQDKSGLPNDRFSAERPEGSISTLTIQRTEQRDSAMYRCASTQSTATLTGANVLTFGAGSRLTVL.

Concerning this clonotype: A single base separates this from a much larger clone, so it may be a read error. V usage is TRBV7-2 and J usage is TRBJ2-5; TRBD2 matches at 9 bases. Germline assignment: CDR1 SGHTA and CDR2 FQGNSA. Trimming cost V 5 bases and J 6 bases; bases outside gene matches: 10. This CDR3 has 15 amino acids. DNA of the CDR3: TGTGCCAGCAGCCTATCCCCTAGCGGGGCTAAGACCCAGTACTTC. As protein: CASSLSPSGAKTQYF.